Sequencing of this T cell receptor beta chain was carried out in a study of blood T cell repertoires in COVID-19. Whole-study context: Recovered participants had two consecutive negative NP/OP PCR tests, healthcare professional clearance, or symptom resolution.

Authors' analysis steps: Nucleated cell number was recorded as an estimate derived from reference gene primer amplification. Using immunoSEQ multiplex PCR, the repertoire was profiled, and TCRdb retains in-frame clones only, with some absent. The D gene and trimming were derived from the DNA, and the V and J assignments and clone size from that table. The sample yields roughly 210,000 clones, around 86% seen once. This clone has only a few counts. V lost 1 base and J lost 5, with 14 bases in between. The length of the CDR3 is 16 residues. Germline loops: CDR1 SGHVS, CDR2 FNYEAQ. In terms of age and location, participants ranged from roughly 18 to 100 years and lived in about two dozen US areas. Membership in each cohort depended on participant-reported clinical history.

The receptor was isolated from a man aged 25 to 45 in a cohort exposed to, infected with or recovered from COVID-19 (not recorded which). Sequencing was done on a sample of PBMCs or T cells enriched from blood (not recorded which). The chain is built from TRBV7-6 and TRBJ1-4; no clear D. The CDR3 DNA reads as TGTGCCAGCAGCTTAGACCCCCGGCAGGCCAATGAAAAACTGTTTTTT. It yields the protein CASSLDPRQANEKLFF.